This T cell receptor beta chain is drawn from a study of blood T cells in healthy people across ages. Study information: Template-switching capture recovered about one barcoded beta molecule per two T cells. General study points: More naive CD4+ cells and higher diversity marked long-lived donors relative to aged donors.

Combining a sample-barcoded 5' primer with a J-beta primer mix, a second PCR ran for roughly 7 to 12 cycles. MiXCR was run by TCRdb on the 5' RACE reads, yielding one entry per CDR3 protein. The data contain about 800,000 distinct CDR3 sequences, approximately 25% of them seen just once; the ten biggest clones take up approximately 4%. With regard to this clonotype: Its antigen remains unidentified.

Germline-derived CDR1 and CDR2 are DFQATT and SNEGSKA (reference sequence). This CDR3 comprises 14 residues. J was trimmed by 8 bases and V by 2 bases; bases with no gene match: 4. These sequences were also reported in another study, on T cells of mothers and their children. Turning to that study: Over 8.5 million reads per mother and around 3.2 million per child were obtained.

What was sequenced was blood. The chain carries TRBV20-1 and TRBJ1-4; 11 nucleotides match TRBD1. The receptor's source is a boy between 10 and 17 years old in good health. The CDR3 coding sequence is TGCAGTGCTAGATCGGACAGGGGGCAGGAAAAACTGTTTTTT. It translates to CSARSDRGQEKLFF.